One sample yielded the 20 T cell receptor beta chains listed below, sequenced in a study of glioma-infiltrating T cells. Amplification of TCR alpha and beta CDR3 regions from RNA used iRepertoire nested multiplex PCR. TCRdb re-analysed the multiplex PCR reads in MiXCR, keeping a single row per CDR3 protein. The sample includes over 140,000 distinct CDR3 sequences, around 40% of them seen just once. Sequenced input: glioma tissue, nonneoplastic brain tissue, or PBMCs (not recorded which). These receptors all stem from a human donor with low-grade glioma or glioblastoma, undergoing nonglioma brain surgery, or in good health (not recorded which).

About this clonotype: At one end the junction does not follow the germline gene, possibly because of a read error. V gene TRBV7-2 combines with J gene TRBJ2-1, with TRBD1 matching 10 bases. The CDR3 is 14 amino acids. CDR1 and CDR2 from the germline V gene are SGHTA and FQGNSA. CDR3 in amino acids: CARSPPGQGSEQFF. The CDR3 coding sequence is TGTGCCCGCAGCCCACCGGGACAGGGGAGTGAGCAGTTCTTC.

This sequence joins TRBV6-1 and TRBJ2-7; 10 nucleotides agree with TRBD1. The CDR3 spans 15 residues. The ends lost 6 bases at V and 2 bases at J; junction bases unmatched: 7. Germline values: CDR1 MNHNS, CDR2 SASEGT. In DNA form, the CDR3 reads TGTGCCAGCAGCGAACCGGGACAGGGGACCTACGAGCAGTACTTC. It is translated as CASSEPGQGTYEQYF.

This clonotype has more than one count but fewer than ten. The V and J genes are TRBV7-3 and TRBJ2-3; D is unresolved. V dropped 0 bases and J dropped 2 bases, with 9 bases sitting between them. This CDR3 contains 15 residues. The germline CDR1 and CDR2 sequences are SGHTA and FQGTGA. CDR3 protein: CASSLTSGFTDTQYF. CDR3 nucleotides: TGTGCCAGCAGCTTAACTTCCGGCTTCACAGATACGCAGTATTTT.

This clonotype was observed once. The genes are TRBV6-2 or TRBV6-3 and TRBJ2-7; 9 nucleotides line up with TRBD2. The junction had 11 bases not matched to a gene; V was cut back by 10 bases and J by 4 bases. There are 14 residues in the CDR3. Germline CDR1 MNHEY, CDR2 SVGEGT. The CDR3 region is CATGNSGSQYEQYF. The CDR3 region has the DNA TGTGCCACGGGGAATAGCGGGAGCCAATACGAGCAGTACTTC.

The table lists this clonotype with a few counts. The rearrangement uses TRBV28 and TRBJ1-2; a possible D gene is TRBD1 (5 bases). This CDR3 region has 15 residues. The ends were cut back, 3 bases at V and 3 bases at J, with 14 bases in the middle. CDR1 is MDHEN, CDR2 SYDVKM, per germline. The CDR3 DNA follows: TGTGCCAGCAGTTTGATTGTCAGGGCAGACTATGGCTACACCTTC. Protein sequence: CASSLIVRADYGYTF.

CDR3 sequence: CASSPLRGSYEQYF. CDR3 sequence (DNA): TGTGCCAGCAGCCCCCTGAGAGGCTCCTACGAGCAGTACTTC. The chain combines TRBV2 with TRBJ2-7; no firm D call. Between the trimmed V and J ends, which lost 6 bases and 0 bases, there was a span of 12 bases. The germline CDR1 and CDR2 sequences are SNHLY and FYNNEI. The CDR3 has 14 residues.

Turning to this clonotype: At one boundary the junction diverges from the germline segment, which might be a read error. The chain carries TRBV27 and TRBJ2-1; D is uncertain. The length of the CDR3 is 15 residues. Germline CDR1 is MNHEY and CDR2 is SMNVEV (reference sequence). The CDR3 spells CASSLDFSSYNEEFF. Here the CDR3 DNA reads TGTGCCAGCAGTTTAGACTTTAGCTCCTACAATGAGGAGTTCTTC.

As regards this clonotype: A much larger clone lies a single base off, so this may be a read error. V usage is TRBV7-8 and J usage is TRBJ2-5, with D maybe TRBD1 (6 bases). This CDR3 region has 14 residues. The germline gives CDR1 SGHVS, CDR2 FQNEAQ. As DNA, the CDR3 is TGTGCCAGCAGCCCAGGACAGTTGCAAGAGACCAAGTACTTC. Its protein is CASSPGQLQETKYF.

In this sample, this clonotype turned up many times. The V call is TRBV6-1, the J call TRBJ2-1; 9 bases match TRBD1. CDR3 length: 15 residues. V lost 5 bases to trimming and J lost 8 bases; unmatched junction nucleotides: 10. Per germline, CDR1 MNHNS and CDR2 SASEGT. The CDR3 protein is CASSTSGTGYDEQFF. CDR3 DNA: TGTGCCAGCAGTACCTCCGGGACAGGGTACGATGAGCAGTTCTTC.

For this clonotype: With a much larger clone just one base away, this may be a read error. The J gene is TRBJ2-3, the V gene TRBV4-2; TRBD1 aligns across 7 bases. Germline CDR1 and CDR2: LGHNA and YNFKEQ. The CDR3 length is 14 residues. J lost 3 bases, V lost 7 bases, and 7 bases had no gene match. The CDR3 spells CASNQLTGTDTQYF. DNA of the CDR3: TGTGCCAGCAACCAGCTGACAGGGACAGATACGCAGTATTTT.

A few counts support this clonotype. The CDR3 coding sequence is TGTGCCAGCAGTTACGGGCGGACCTACGAGCAGTACTTC. Amino acids: CASSYGRTYEQYF. The genes are TRBV6-6 and TRBJ2-7, with D unresolved. CDR1 is MNHNY and CDR2 is SVGAGI in the germline V gene (reference sequence). CDR3 length equals 13 residues. Trimming shortened V by 2 bases and J by 2 bases, and 7 bases separated the two germline ends.

The chain recombines TRBV12-3 or TRBV12-4 with TRBJ1-1; D is ambiguous. V lost 1 base, J lost 11 bases, and 11 bases lay in between. The length of the CDR3 is 12 residues. This CDR3 reads CASSLGMGNAFF. The CDR3 DNA reads as TGTGCCAGCAGTTTAGGAATGGGGAACGCTTTCTTT.

On this clonotype: At one of its ends the junction is not consistent with the germline gene, which may arise from a read error. The rearrangement uses TRBV7-9 and TRBJ2-3; a possible D gene is TRBD1 (6 bases). The J call may not be correct, given that the DNA end is closer to TRBJ2-5. The CDR3 covers 14 residues. CDR1 is SEHNR, CDR2 FQNEAQ, per germline (reference sequence). The CDR3 nucleotides read TGCGCCAGCAGCCAAGAAGACGCCCCAGGGGCCCAGTACTTC. Amino acid sequence: CASSQEDAPGAQYF.

Only a few counts were recorded for this clonotype. J is TRBJ1-5 and V is TRBV19; the D is unclear. This CDR3 contains 15 residues. V was trimmed by 1 base and J by 0 bases, leaving 7 bases between them. Germline lookup yields CDR1 LNHDA and CDR2 SQIVND (reference sequence). CDR3 sequence (DNA): TGTGCCAGTAGTATAGGGTTATATAGCAATCAGCCCCAGCATTTT. Translated: CASSIGLYSNQPQHF.

V usage is TRBV6-1 and J usage is TRBJ2-1, with TRBD2 identical over 12 bases. CDR1 and CDR2 from the germline V gene are MNHNS and SASEGT. The CDR3 is made up of 14 amino acids. The ends lost 5 bases at V and 10 bases at J; junction bases unmatched: 6. The CDR3 region is CASSNGLAGREQFF. As DNA, the CDR3 is TGTGCCAGCAGTAACGGACTAGCGGGAAGAGAGCAGTTCTTC.

Concerning this clonotype: An end of the junction does not agree with germline; a read error may underlie this. V usage is TRBV19 and J usage is TRBJ1-5; D may be TRBD1 (6 bases). This CDR3 is built from 15 residues. CDR1 and CDR2 (germline): LNHDA, SQIVND (reference sequence). CDR3 residues: CASLKGGHSNQPQHF. Written as DNA, the CDR3 is TGTGCCAGTCTAAAGGGGGGGCATAGCAATCAGCCACAGCATTTT. The variable domain in full, with the rest retrieved from reference TRBV19 and TRBJ1-5, is DGGITQSPKYLFRKEGQNVTLSCEQNLNHDAMYWYRQDPGQGLRLIYYSQIVNDFQKGDIAEGYSVSREKKESFPLTVTSAQKNPTAFYLCASLKGGHSNQPQHFGDGTRLSIL.

The sample holds a few counts of this clonotype. The CDR3 sequence is CASSYGQGSYEQYF. CDR3 coding DNA: TGTGCCAGCAGCTACGGACAGGGCTCCTACGAGCAGTACTTC. V usage is TRBV7-2 and J usage is TRBJ2-7; 8 nucleotides align to TRBD1. The V segment lost 4 bases and the J segment 0 bases; nucleotides outside the gene matches: 2. This CDR3 has 14 amino acids. Germline loops: CDR1 SGHTA, CDR2 FQGNSA. Together with reference TRBV7-2 and TRBJ2-7, the CDR3 gives the full variable domain: GAGVSQSPSNKVTEKGKDVELRCDPISGHTALYWYRQSLGQGLEFLIYFQGNSAPDKSGLPSDRFSAERTGGSVSTLTIQRTQQEDSAVYLCASSYGQGSYEQYFGPGTRLTVT.

The sample holds one count of this clonotype. Without the conserved terminal phenylalanine or tryptophan, this CDR3 likely stems from a read error. The gene calls are TRBV20-1 and TRBJ1-2; TRBD1 is a possible D gene (6 bases). The germline V gene has CDR1 DFQATT and CDR2 SNEGSKA (reference sequence). Trimming cost V 0 bases and J 8 bases, with 19 bases left between them. CDR3 length: 15 amino acids. CDR3 protein: CSAREGGLNLGGYTL. The CDR3 bases are TGCAGTGCTAGAGAGGGGGGCCTGAACCTGGGGGGCTACACCCTC.

The chain joins TRBV2 to TRBJ1-1; 7 bases match TRBD1. The CDR3 extends over 12 amino acids. Germline CDR1 SNHLY, CDR2 FYNNEI. V shed 5 bases and J 7 bases; nucleotides not matched to a gene: 4. The CDR3 loop is CASSSQGVEAFF. CDR3 in DNA: TGTGCCAGCAGTAGCCAGGGGGTTGAAGCTTTCTTT.

The chain is built from TRBV6-1 and TRBJ1-4; TRBD1 matches 7 bases. CDR1 and CDR2 from the germline V gene are MNHNS and SASEGT. This CDR3 is built from 17 residues. V shed 4 bases, J shed 7 bases, and the junction held 15 bases outside the gene matches. Here the CDR3 reads CASSGQGDSRLSEKLFF. The DNA for the CDR3 is TGTGCCAGCAGTGGCCAGGGGGATTCCAGGCTCAGTGAAAAACTGTTTTTT.